This TCR beta chain derives from a study of stem cell transplantation in POMP-related autoinflammatory disease. Background on the study: Hypothesis: faulty thymoproteasomes impair CD8+ T-cell selection, skewing TRB repertoires. Study-wide findings and caveats: Across all analyzed T-cell subsets, patients with PRAID tended toward reduced diversity and increased clonality.

PRAID combined immunodeficiency and autoinflammation. This clone was observed a handful of times. Antigen unknown. Here immunoSEQ multiplex PCR was the method, and the copy in TCRdb shows in-frame clones only, minus some. The repertoire holds some 68,000 clones, with roughly 93% as singletons. The germline V gene encodes CDR1 SGHNT and CDR2 YYREEE (reference sequence). This CDR3 has 14 amino acids. V gave up 4 bases and J gave up 0 bases, with 10 bases separating them. J is TRBJ1-1 and V is TRBV5-4; D gene ambiguous. This receptor was taken from a human patient with POMP-related autoinflammation and immune dysregulation (PRAID). Some T cells may be supplied by the graft donor. The source material was CD4+ T cells from PBMCs, sampled after stem cell transplantation. This CDR3 is CASSQEALNTEAFF. DNA for the CDR3: TGTGCCAGCAGCCAAGAGGCGTTGAACACTGAAGCTTTCTTT.